Following are 23 T cell receptor beta chains from one sample sequenced in a study of blood T cell repertoires in COVID-19. Repertoires were generated with immunoSEQ multiplex PCR, while TCRdb's copy carries only in-frame clones and drops some. This sample has fewer than 120,000 clones; 76% occur once, and the top ten carry roughly 3.8%. The sample taken for sequencing was peripheral blood. Receptors originate from a woman of 80 years or more with acute or convalescent COVID-19.

A remark on this clone: A read error may produce the germline difference seen at one junction end. The J gene is TRBJ1-1, the V gene TRBV5-6; possibly TRBD1 for D (6 bases). The CDR3 runs 15 residues. Germline-derived CDR1 and CDR2 are SGHDT and YYEEEE. CDR3: CASSLVWTANTEAFF. CDR3 bases: TGTGCCAGCAGCTTGGTGTGGACAGCGAACACTGAAGCCTTCTTT.

The sample holds a few counts of this clone. The chain uses TRBV6-5 and TRBJ1-5, with a weak D call TRBD1 (5 bases). From germline, CDR1 is MNHEY and CDR2 SVGAGI. The CDR3 is 14 residues long. V was cut by 5 bases and J by 4 bases, with 12 bases left in between. CDR3 amino acids: CASSPHPGNQPQHF. For the CDR3, the DNA is TGTGCCAGCAGTCCTCATCCAGGGAATCAGCCCCAGCATTTT.

This clone has a handful of counts. The genes are TRBV9 and TRBJ2-1, with D possibly matching TRBD2 (6 bases). CDR1 is SGDLS and CDR2 is YYNGEE in the germline V gene. Trimming pared 3 bases from V and 3 bases from J, leaving 22 bases between. This CDR3 spans 18 amino acids. The CDR3 is CASSGGNPGLLIYNEQFF. The CDR3 nucleotides are TGTGCCAGCAGCGGGGGGAACCCGGGACTCCTGATCTACAATGAGCAGTTCTTC.

For the CDR3, the DNA is TGTGCCAGCAGCTTAACATCTAGCGGGGGGGCTTATGAGCAGTTCTTC. It codes for CASSLTSSGGAYEQFF. This sequence joins TRBV7-3 and TRBJ2-1; 12 bases match TRBD2. Trimming cost V 0 bases and J 8 bases; bases outside gene matches: 5. There are 16 residues in the CDR3. The germline V gene encodes CDR1 SGHTA and CDR2 FQGTGA.

The sample holds one count of this clone. The CDR3 reads CASSSQGVEAFF. CDR3 bases: TGTGCTAGTAGCAGCCAGGGGGTTGAAGCTTTCTTT. The rearrangement joins TRBV12-5 to TRBJ1-1; TRBD1 agrees at 7 bases. The CDR3 runs to 12 residues. The V gene end was trimmed by 8 bases and the J gene end by 7 bases; junction bases not matched to a gene: 7. Germline CDR1 is LGHNT and CDR2 is FRNRAP. The entire variable domain, with the rest obtained from reference TRBV12-5 and TRBJ1-1, is as follows: DARVTQTPRHKVTEMGQEVTMRCQPILGHNTVFWYRQTMMQGLELLAYFRNRAPLDDSGMPKDRFSAEMPDATLATLKIQPSEPRDSAVYFCASSSQGVEAFFGQGTRLTVV.

The V gene is TRBV11-3, the J gene TRBJ2-2; 7 nucleotides align to TRBD2. This CDR3 comprises 15 residues. CDR1 SGHNT and CDR2 YENEEA come from the germline V gene. Trimming took 2 bases from V and 6 from J; bases not matched to a gene: 6. In DNA, the CDR3 is TGTGCCAGCAGCTTATCGGGGGGAGGCGCCGGGGAGCTGTTTTTT. Protein sequence: CASSLSGGGAGELFF.

V gene TRBV9 combines with J gene TRBJ2-1; 9 bases match TRBD2. CDR1 is SGDLS and CDR2 is YYNGEE in the germline V gene. The V and J ends lost 6 bases and 8 bases, in that order; junction bases with no gene match: 6. This CDR3 has 13 residues. Here the CDR3 reads CASNRPSGDEQFF. In DNA form, the CDR3 reads TGTGCCAGCAATCGGCCTAGCGGGGATGAGCAGTTCTTC.

The chain has TRBV23-1 and TRBJ2-7, with D uncertain. TRBV23-1 is sorted into the ORF group, with uncertain function. V was shortened by 4 bases and J by 1 base, with 14 bases between the two germline ends. The CDR3 is 15 residues long. The CDR3 DNA sequence: TGCGCCAGCAGTCCCCCGGTGAGAGCTTCCTACGAGCAGTACTTC. It codes for CASSPPVRASYEQYF.

J is TRBJ2-7 and V is TRBV6-6; TRBD2 aligns across 7 bases. CDR1 and CDR2 from the germline V gene are MNHNY and SVGAGI (reference sequence). The CDR3 spans 12 residues. V lost 9 bases to trimming and J lost 6 bases; unmatched junction nucleotides: 8. In DNA, the CDR3 is TGTGCCAGTGGCCGGGAGCGGGGCGAGCAGTACTTC. This translates into CASGRERGEQYF.

The gene calls are TRBV3-1 (or the pseudogene TRBV3-2) and TRBJ2-7; D remains unclear. The CDR3 has 17 amino acids. Germline V gene lookup returns CDR1 LGHDT and CDR2 YNNKEL (reference sequence). The V end lost 1 base, the J end lost 0 bases, and 16 bases lay between the germline ends. The CDR3, as DNA: TGTGCCAGCAGCCAAGCCTCCTGGAGCAGTAGCTCCTACGAGCAGTACTTC. Protein product: CASSQASWSSSSYEQYF.

The chain is built from TRBV19 and TRBJ1-2; D remains ambiguous. Germline values: CDR1 LNHDA, CDR2 SQIVND (reference sequence). The V gene lost 6 bases and the J gene lost 7 bases, with 15 bases spanning the gap. The CDR3 spans 13 residues. The CDR3 loop is CASRPRSGFGYTF. As DNA, the CDR3 is TGTGCCAGTAGACCACGCTCGGGGTTTGGCTACACCTTC.

The CDR3 bases are TGTGCCAGCAGCTTGGGACAGCAGAATGAAAAACTGTTTTTT. Translated, it gives CASSLGQQNEKLFF. V gene TRBV5-8 combines with J gene TRBJ1-4; weak D call: TRBD1 (5 bases). The CDR3 has 14 amino acids. Germline assignment: CDR1 SGHTS and CDR2 YDEGEE. V was clipped by 0 bases and J by 5 bases, with 8 bases between them.

This chain uses TRBV5-1 with TRBJ2-1; TRBD2 aligns across 9 bases. Per germline, CDR1 SGHRS and CDR2 YFSETQ. The CDR3 consists of 15 residues. The trim removed 0 bases at V and 5 bases at J, leaving 3 bases unmatched. This chain's CDR3 is CASSLVLAGDNEQFF. CDR3 in DNA: TGCGCCAGCAGCTTGGTTTTAGCGGGAGACAATGAGCAGTTCTTC.

This clone appeared a few times. CDR3 in DNA: TGTGCCAGCAGTTTATCCGCCTACGAGCAGTACTTC. Amino acids: CASSLSAYEQYF. The chain combines TRBV12-3 or TRBV12-4 with TRBJ2-7, with no clear D. CDR3 length: 12 amino acids. V lost 2 bases and J 2 bases, leaving 4 bases between the germline ends.

The chain has TRBV27 and TRBJ1-4; no clear D gene. Trimming cost V 3 bases and J 5 bases, with 7 bases left between them. CDR1 is MNHEY, CDR2 SMNVEV, per germline (reference sequence). The CDR3 runs 13 residues. DNA for the CDR3: TGTGCCAGCAGTTTTCCGGGGAATGAAAAACTGTTTTTT. Protein sequence: CASSFPGNEKLFF.

The chain is built from TRBV10-3 and TRBJ1-1, with D maybe TRBD1 (6 bases). The germline V and J ends were trimmed by 7 bases and 5 bases, with 17 bases remaining between them. The CDR3 consists of 14 residues. Germline values: CDR1 ENHRY, CDR2 SYGVKD. The CDR3 spells CAIKNGGEGTEAFF. The CDR3 DNA sequence: TGTGCCATCAAAAATGGGGGCGAAGGGACTGAAGCTTTCTTT.

This sequence joins TRBV5-6 and TRBJ2-5, with 7 nucleotides matching TRBD1. V was clipped by 4 bases and J by 1 base; unmatched bases: 4. This CDR3 has 14 amino acids. Germline CDR1 and CDR2: SGHDT and YYEEEE. The CDR3 DNA follows: TGTGCCAGCAGCCTCCGGGACAGCCAAGAGACCCAGTACTTC. It is translated as CASSLRDSQETQYF.

The V gene is TRBV27, the J gene TRBJ1-4; perhaps TRBD1 as D (5 bases). Germline V gene sequence: CDR1 MNHEY, CDR2 SMNVEV (reference sequence). Between the trimmed V and J ends, which lost 5 bases and 5 bases, there was a span of 15 bases. This CDR3 is 15 amino acids long. The CDR3 here is CASSPRGVGNEKLFF. The CDR3 DNA follows: TGTGCCAGCAGTCCCCGGGGGGTGGGGAATGAAAAACTGTTTTTT.

The V gene is TRBV18, the J gene TRBJ2-3; possible D gene TRBD2, 6 bases. V lost 2 bases, J lost 7 bases, and 7 bases lay in between. The CDR3 is 12 amino acids. Germline assignment: CDR1 KGHSH and CDR2 LQKENI. The CDR3 region has the DNA TGTGCCAGCTCACCAGGGAGGAATACGCAGTATTTT. As protein: CASSPGRNTQYF.

The chain has TRBV28 and TRBJ1-4, with 9 bases matching TRBD1. Losses at the gene ends were 7 bases for V and 7 bases for J; bases not matched to a gene: 7. The CDR3 loop spans 14 amino acids. The germline V gene encodes CDR1 MDHEN and CDR2 SYDVKM. The CDR3 nucleotides are TGTGCCAGCACCCGGACAGGGGTTTTTGAAAAACTGTTTTTT. It encodes CASTRTGVFEKLFF.

The gene calls are TRBV6-5 and TRBJ1-3; D is perhaps TRBD1 (5 bases). Germline values: CDR1 MNHEY, CDR2 SVGAGI. CDR3 length: 15 amino acids. Trimming cost V 8 bases and J 0 bases, with 14 bases left between them. The CDR3: CASRGAYNSGNTIYF. The CDR3 nucleotides are TGTGCCAGCCGCGGGGCGTACAACTCTGGAAACACCATATATTTT.

J is TRBJ2-3 and V is TRBV10-3; no clear D. Trimming left V 4 bases short and J 4 bases short, with 6 bases between. This CDR3 is built from 12 residues. Per germline, CDR1 ENHRY and CDR2 SYGVKD. The CDR3 loop reads CAISVSADTQYF. In nucleotides, the CDR3 is TGTGCCATCAGTGTATCGGCAGATACGCAGTATTTT.

The rearrangement links TRBV5-1 to TRBJ1-2; D is undetermined. The CDR3 length is 12 residues. Germline V CDR1 and CDR2: SGHRS, YFSETQ. The germline V and J ends were trimmed by 4 bases and 5 bases, with 9 bases remaining between them. The CDR3 region has the DNA TGCGCCAGCAGCCCCGGGGAGTATGGCTACACCTTC. It is translated as CASSPGEYGYTF.